The 28 T cell receptor beta chains given below trace back to one sample, sequenced in a study of blood T cells in healthy people across ages (dated by TCRdb to between 2014 and 2016). Library generation was performed with 5' RACE. The instrument given in TCRdb is Illumina HiSeq 2500. A second PCR of roughly 7 to 11 cycles was performed with a sample-barcoded 5' primer and a J-beta primer mix. TCRdb reanalyzed the raw reads on its own, using fastp at Q25 for trimming and MiXCR for clone calling, and kept in-frame beta chains. Each CDR3 protein appears once, grouped with its most common genes and DNA. In this sample the table shows 700,000 to 1,000,000 distinct CDR3 sequences, about 42% of which occur a single time. The biggest ten clones account for about a fifth of the sample. The sample comprised blood. These TCRs come from a man between 60 and 75 years old in good health.

This clonotype was observed at least ten times. This chain uses TRBV12-3 or TRBV12-4 with TRBJ2-1, with TRBD2 matching 12 bases. Trimming removed 3 bases from V and 8 bases from J; junction bases left unmatched: 8. This CDR3 spans 16 amino acids. CDR3 bases: TGTGCCAGCAGTTTTACGGCTAGCGGGGGGGGGGATGAGCAGTTCTTC. Protein product: CASSFTASGGGDEQFF.

This chain joins TRBV7-2 and TRBJ2-3; TRBD2 matches at 7 bases. This CDR3 is built from 15 residues. Germline assignment: CDR1 SGHTA and CDR2 FQGNSA. The J segment lost 4 bases and the V segment lost 3 bases, leaving 7 bases of the junction unmatched. The CDR3 coding sequence is TGTGCCAGCAGCTTCCCCGAGGGAGGGGCAGATACGCAGTATTTT. It specifies CASSFPEGGADTQYF.

This rearrangement joins TRBV6-2 or TRBV6-3 to TRBJ2-7; 11 bases are shared with TRBD2. CDR1 is MNHEY, CDR2 SVGEGT, per germline. The CDR3 length is 15 residues. J gave up 2 bases and V 4 bases, and 4 bases lay outside the gene matches. CDR3 sequence reads: CASSWGLAVPYEQYF. The CDR3, as DNA: TGTGCCAGCAGTTGGGGACTAGCGGTTCCCTACGAGCAGTACTTC.

The table lists this clonotype with a few counts. The chain recombines TRBV5-6 with TRBJ2-6; D is ambiguous. Germline V gene sequence: CDR1 SGHDT, CDR2 YYEEEE. Trimming pared 4 bases from V and 0 bases from J, leaving 17 bases between. The CDR3 has 18 residues. As DNA, the CDR3 is TGTGCCAGCAGCCGAGAGCTTACTTCGAGCTCTGGGGCCAACGTCCTGACTTTC. Translating gives CASSRELTSSSGANVLTF.

This clonotype was observed many times. The chain joins TRBV5-5 to TRBJ2-7, with D tentatively TRBD1 (6 bases). The CDR3 runs 13 residues. Germline CDR1 is SGHKS and CDR2 is YYEKEE (reference sequence). V was trimmed by 3 bases and J by 3 bases, leaving 10 bases between them. CDR3 bases: TGTGCCAGCAGCTCGGAGGACAGCTACGAGCAGTACTTC. Translation gives CASSSEDSYEQYF. Together with reference TRBV5-5 and TRBJ2-7, the CDR3 gives the full variable domain: DAGVTQSPTHLIKTRGQQVTLRCSPISGHKSVSWYQQVLGQGPQFIFQYYEKEERGRGNFPDRFSARQFPNYSSELNVNALLLGDSALYLCASSSEDSYEQYFGPGTRLTVT.

The sample holds a few counts of this clonotype. CDR3: CASSLQRWPDTQYF. In DNA form, the CDR3 reads TGTGCCAGCAGCTTACAGCGTTGGCCAGATACGCAGTATTTT. J is TRBJ2-3 and V is TRBV7-2; D unclear. V was shortened by 2 bases and J by 4 bases, with 10 bases between the two germline ends. There are 14 residues in the CDR3. The germline CDR1 and CDR2 sequences are SGHTA and FQGNSA.

The CDR3 DNA follows: TGTGCCAGCAGGTCGACTAGCGGGGGAACCGAGACCCAGTACTTC. This codes for CASRSTSGGTETQYF. The rearrangement links TRBV7-2 to TRBJ2-5, with TRBD2 matching over 12 bases. This CDR3 comprises 15 residues. After removal of 6 bases from V and 5 bases from J, the junction contained 7 bases not matched to a gene. Germline V gives CDR1 SGHTA, CDR2 FQGNSA. Full variable domain (outside the CDR3, taken from reference TRBV7-2 and TRBJ2-5): GAGVSQSPSNKVTEKGKDVELRCDPISGHTALYWYRQSLGQGLEFLIYFQGNSAPDKSGLPSDRFSAERTGGSVSTLTIQRTQQEDSAVYLCASRSTSGGTETQYFGPGTRLLVL.

CDR3 sequence: CAWSVRQRGEKLFF. CDR3 DNA sequence: TGTGCCTGGAGTGTACGACAGAGGGGTGAAAAACTGTTTTTT. V and J are TRBV30 and TRBJ1-4, with D possibly matching TRBD1 (5 bases). Trimming stripped 0 bases from V and 7 bases from J, with 12 bases between. Germline CDR1 and CDR2: GTSNPN and SVGIG (reference sequence). The CDR3 contains 14 residues. Drawing the rest from reference TRBV30 and TRBJ1-4, the complete variable domain is SQTIHQWPATLVQPVGSPLSLECTVEGTSNPNLYWYRQAAGRGLQLLFYSVGIGQISSEVPQNLSASRPQDRQFILSSKKLLLSDSGFYLCAWSVRQRGEKLFFGSGTQLSVL.

This clonotype was counted a few times. The rearrangement joins TRBV3-1 to TRBJ2-5, with D uncertain. Germline CDR1 LGHDT, CDR2 YNNKEL (reference sequence). Trimming shortened V by 2 bases and J by 1 base, and 8 bases separated the two germline ends. This CDR3 is 14 amino acids long. The CDR3 DNA is TGTGCCAGCAGCCAAAGACGGATCCAAGAGACCCAGTACTTC. Encoded protein: CASSQRRIQETQYF.

The table lists this clonotype with a few counts. DNA of the CDR3: TGTGCCAGCAGCTTGGGGGCCGGGGACGGGGCCAAAAACATTCAGTACTTC. This translates into CASSLGAGDGAKNIQYF. The J gene is TRBJ2-4, the V gene TRBV5-6, with D perhaps given as TRBD1 or TRBD2 (5 bases each). The CDR3 loop spans 17 amino acids. V was cut by 0 bases and J by 1 base, with 14 bases left in between. Germline loops: CDR1 SGHDT, CDR2 YYEEEE.

The V call is TRBV6-1, the J call TRBJ2-1, with D perhaps assigned TRBD1 or TRBD2 (5 bases each). The CDR3 loop spans 17 amino acids. The germline V and J ends were trimmed by 7 bases and 5 bases, with 24 bases remaining between them. Germline V gene sequence: CDR1 MNHNS, CDR2 SASEGT. The CDR3 DNA reads as TGTGCCAGCACTAGGGACGTCATGGGTAGTGGCCACAATGAGCAGTTCTTC. This encodes CASTRDVMGSGHNEQFF.

This clonotype was seen more than once but under ten times. V is TRBV14 and J is TRBJ1-2; TRBD1 might be the D (5 bases). The V and J ends lost 0 bases and 3 bases respectively, with 17 bases between them. The CDR3 is 17 residues long. Germline CDR1 and CDR2: SGHDN and FVKESK. CDR3 coding DNA: TGTGCCAGCAGCCAAGAACAGGTTTTAGAATCTCACTATGGCTACACCTTC. It yields the protein CASSQEQVLESHYGYTF.

The V gene is TRBV5-1, the J gene TRBJ2-3; unclear D gene. Germline V gene data show CDR1 as SGHRS and CDR2 as YFSETQ. V dropped 0 bases and J dropped 0 bases, with 11 bases sitting between them. The CDR3 spans 16 residues. The CDR3 is CASSLEQLLSTDTQYF. The DNA of the CDR3 is TGCGCCAGCAGCTTGGAACAGCTGTTAAGCACAGATACGCAGTATTTT.

V usage is TRBV25-1 and J usage is TRBJ1-4, with D hard to call. The CDR3 sequence is 15 residues long. Germline loops: CDR1 MGHDK, CDR2 SYGVNS. The V end lost 7 bases, the J end lost 4 bases, and 16 bases lay between the germline ends. This CDR3 reads CASTSGLGVNEKLFF. The CDR3 nucleotides are TGTGCCAGCACGTCCGGTTTGGGCGTTAATGAAAAACTGTTTTTT.

This clonotype turned up a few times. This chain uses TRBV5-1 with TRBJ2-3; 9 positions match TRBD2. The CDR3 extends over 15 amino acids. The germline V gene has CDR1 SGHRS and CDR2 YFSETQ. The V and J ends lost 2 bases and 6 bases, in that order; junction bases with no gene match: 7. CDR3 sequence reads: CASSFLAGNLDTQYF. CDR3 nucleotide sequence: TGCGCCAGCAGCTTCCTAGCGGGGAACCTGGATACGCAGTATTTT.

The V call is TRBV7-2, the J call TRBJ1-1; 8 bases match TRBD1. Per germline, CDR1 SGHTA and CDR2 FQGNSA. V trimming: 5 bases; J trimming: 8 bases; junction bases outside the gene matches: 10. The CDR3 has 14 residues. In DNA, the CDR3 is TGTGCCAGCAGCAATCAGGGGGCGGTCCTCGAAGCTTTCTTT. Its protein is CASSNQGAVLEAFF.

CDR3 region: CASQTDRGSPLHF. The CDR3 DNA follows: TGTGCCAGCCAGACCGACCGTGGTTCACCCCTCCACTTT. The rearrangement uses TRBV2 and TRBJ1-6; no clear D gene. CDR1 is SNHLY, CDR2 FYNNEI, per germline. There are 13 residues in the CDR3. Trimming cost V 8 bases and J 9 bases, with 14 bases left between them.

This clonotype showed up just a few times. J is TRBJ1-6 and V is TRBV2; TRBD1 might be the D (6 bases). The CDR3 has 17 residues. The germline CDR1 and CDR2 sequences are SNHLY and FYNNEI. Trimming shortened V by 6 bases and J by 2 bases, and 17 bases separated the two germline ends. CDR3 sequence reads: CASRTDRLGPYNSPLHF. The CDR3 DNA follows: TGTGCCAGCAGGACGGACAGACTGGGGCCCTATAATTCACCCCTCCACTTT.

The chain couples TRBV15 to TRBJ2-3, with 10 bases that match TRBD2. The J segment lost 6 bases and the V segment lost 1 base, leaving 10 bases of the junction unmatched. The CDR3 covers 17 residues. CDR1 and CDR2 (germline): LNHNV, YYDKDF (reference sequence). The CDR3 spells CATSRVNSPSGSDTQYF. The CDR3 DNA is TGTGCCACCAGCAGAGTCAACAGTCCTAGCGGGAGCGATACGCAGTATTTT. Combining the CDR3 with reference TRBV15 and TRBJ2-3 gives the whole variable domain DAMVIQNPRYQVTQFGKPVTLSCSQTLNHNVMYWYQQKSSQAPKLLFHYYDKDFNNEADTPDNFQSRRPNTSFCFLDIRSPGLGDTAMYLCATSRVNSPSGSDTQYFGPGTRLTVL.

This sequence joins TRBV13 and TRBJ2-2; 9 nucleotides line up with TRBD1. This CDR3 contains 14 residues. Germline values: CDR1 PRHDT, CDR2 FYEKMQ (reference sequence). V lost 8 bases, J lost 5 bases, and 6 bases stayed unmatched. This chain's CDR3 is CASRRGQGTGELFF. The CDR3 DNA reads as TGTGCCAGCCGCCGGGGACAGGGTACCGGGGAGCTGTTTTTT.

The J gene is TRBJ2-6, the V gene TRBV11-2; D unresolved. Germline values: CDR1 SGHAT, CDR2 FQNNGV. This CDR3 is built from 16 residues. The V gene lost 3 bases and the J gene lost 0 bases, with 9 bases spanning the gap. CDR3 in amino acids: CASSFSAVSGANVLTF. CDR3 sequence (DNA): TGTGCCAGCAGCTTTTCTGCCGTCTCTGGGGCCAACGTCCTGACTTTC. Filled out from reference TRBV11-2 and TRBJ2-6, the complete variable domain reads EAGVAQSPRYKIIEKRQSVAFWCNPISGHATLYWYQQILGQGPKLLIQFQNNGVVDDSQLPKDRFSAERLKGVDSTLKIQPAKLEDSAVYLCASSFSAVSGANVLTFGAGSRLTVL.

This sequence joins TRBV29-1 and TRBJ2-7, with D perhaps given as TRBD1 or TRBD2 (5 bases each). Germline CDR1 SQVTM, CDR2 ANQGSEA. V lost 4 bases and J 6 bases, leaving 19 bases between the germline ends. CDR3 size: 14 residues. This CDR3 is CSVGGSGKTCEQYF. The CDR3 nucleotides read TGCAGCGTTGGGGGGTCCGGGAAGACCTGCGAGCAGTACTTC.

The chain carries TRBV9 and TRBJ1-4, with TRBD1 identical over 7 bases. The CDR3 is made up of 15 amino acids. Per germline, CDR1 SGDLS and CDR2 YYNGEE. After removal of 0 bases from V and 1 base from J, the junction contained 0 bases not matched to a gene. In DNA form, the CDR3 reads TGTGCCAGCAGCGTAGGGGACAGAACTAATGAAAAACTGTTTTTT. Amino acids: CASSVGDRTNEKLFF.

There are many counts of this clonotype. This rearrangement joins TRBV12-3 or TRBV12-4 to TRBJ2-7; maybe TRBD1 (5 bases). This CDR3 comprises 14 residues. Trimming removed 5 bases at V and 3 bases at J, with 14 bases between. CDR3 loop: CASSPRDSYYEQYF. The DNA for the CDR3 is TGTGCCAGCAGTCCCCGAGACAGCTACTACGAGCAGTACTTC.

The chain uses TRBV6-6 and TRBJ2-3; 11 positions match TRBD2. Germline V CDR1 and CDR2: MNHNY, SVGAGI (reference sequence). Trimming took 8 bases from V and 2 from J; bases not matched to a gene: 6. The CDR3 covers 15 residues. In nucleotides, the CDR3 is TGTGCCAGCGGAGTAGCGGGGGGGATCACAGATACGCAGTATTTT. Protein sequence: CASGVAGGITDTQYF.

The chain combines TRBV7-2 with TRBJ2-5, with 15 nucleotides matching TRBD2. Matching the DNA end better, TRBJ2-7 makes the J call doubtful. This CDR3 has 18 residues. The germline gives CDR1 SGHTA, CDR2 FQGNSA. CDR3 DNA: TGTGCCAGCAGCTTAGAGGGTTCGGGACTAGCGGGAGGATACGAGCAGTACTTC. Its protein is CASSLEGSGLAGGYEQYF.

A few counts support this clonotype. The V gene is TRBV28, the J gene TRBJ2-1; 9 bases fit TRBD1. V was clipped by 5 bases and J by 7 bases; unmatched bases: 6. This CDR3 region has 14 residues. The germline CDR1 and CDR2 sequences are MDHEN and SYDVKM. The CDR3, as DNA: TGTGCCAGCAGTAACAGGGGGCGCAGGAATGAGCAGTTCTTC. Its translation: CASSNRGRRNEQFF.

This clonotype was picked up a small number of times. DNA of the CDR3: TGTGCCAGCAGTGTCCGGGGACAGGGCGCGACCTACGAGCAGTACTTC. The encoded protein is CASSVRGQGATYEQYF. J is TRBJ2-7 and V is TRBV6-6, with 9 nucleotides matching TRBD1. Germline V gene data show CDR1 as MNHNY and CDR2 as SVGAGI (reference sequence). CDR3 length: 16 amino acids. Trimming cost V 5 bases and J 2 bases; bases outside gene matches: 10.